The clone carrying this T cell receptor beta chain was counted many times. Its antigen is currently unknown. Described time point: persistent/refractory GD, antithyroid drugs over 5 years with positive TRAb. There was RNA extracted from PBMCs, and the TCR library was made from it. These data originate in a study of regulatory T cells in long-lasting Graves disease. Assembly of TCR beta libraries relied on iRepertoire HTBI primers together with Arm-PCR of CDR3 regions. Original processing notes: Overall, samples carried over 60 TRBV and approximately 14 TRBJ segments. TCRdb re-called the multiplex PCR reads through MiXCR, storing one row per CDR3 protein. TCRdb, rather than the study authors, made the V and J calls. The sample comprises roughly 400,000 distinct CDR3 sequences, 21% of which are singletons, and about 13% rests with the top ten. Overall study findings and caveats: Persistent disease showed a preference for TRBV28, TRBJ1-2 and TRBJ2-5.

CDR1 is SGHTA, CDR2 FQGNSA, per germline. The CDR3 runs 14 residues. Trimming removed 4 bases from V and 3 bases from J, with 12 bases in between. Source: peripheral blood mononuclear cells (PBMCs), taken when the disease was refractory, from a patient treated with antithyroid drugs. The chain links TRBV7-2 to TRBJ2-5; the D gene could be TRBD1 or TRBD2 (5 bases each). The TCR originated in a female donor with Graves disease. The DNA for the CDR3 is TGTGCCAGCAGCTACCGAGGGGCTGAAGAGACCCAGTACTTC. This encodes CASSYRGAEETQYF.